This T cell receptor (beta chain) was captured in a study of blood T cell repertoires in COVID-19. The wider study: The origin of the acute and convalescent COVID-19 samples was the United States, Italy and Spain. T cells, B-cell-depleted T cells, or PBMCs supplied cDNA or gDNA.

In this sample, this clone turned up once. CDR3 length: 16 residues. Trimming at V came to 0 bases and at J to 9 bases, leaving 9 bases not matched to a gene. Germline-derived CDR1 and CDR2 are SGHRS and YFSETQ. Seattle participants joined during active infection and were tracked over time. Authors' methods: Estimation of nucleated cell counts was performed using reference gene primer amplification. Libraries were prepared by immunoSEQ multiplex PCR; TCRdb keeps only in-frame clonotypes and omits some of them. The DNA was the basis for D and trimming; V, J and clone size are from that table. The sample lists tens of thousands of clones, approximately 72% occurring once.

The genes are TRBV5-1 and TRBJ2-1, with TRBD2 identical over 10 bases. Sequenced material: peripheral blood. The TCR originated in a woman in her 70s with COVID-19, enrolled during active disease. CDR3 DNA sequence: TGCGCCAGCAGCTTGGTTAGCGGGGGACTAGCGTCTGAGCAGTTCTTC. Its translation is CASSLVSGGLASEQFF.